Shown below are 24 T cell receptor beta chains from a single sample sequenced in a study of T cell responses to AZD1222 COVID-19 vaccine. Data came from immunoSEQ multiplex PCR; TCRdb stores just in-frame clones and leaves some out. Here the sample spans about 120,000 clones, less than 95% being singletons. The sample was peripheral blood, taken on day 0 of MenACWY control vaccination. The origin of the receptors is an adult in good health.

The V and J genes are TRBV29-1 and TRBJ2-1; 11 bases align to TRBD2. The germline CDR1 and CDR2 sequences are SQVTM and ANQGSEA. V lost 6 bases, J lost 9 bases, and 16 bases stayed unmatched. The length of the CDR3 is 16 residues. The CDR3 DNA reads TGCAGCGTGTGGGCCGATACTAGCGGGAGATGGGCTGAGCAGTTCTTC. This codes for CSVWADTSGRWAEQFF.

The V and J genes are TRBV6-5 and TRBJ1-1; D may be TRBD1 (5 bases). CDR1 is MNHEY and CDR2 is SVGAGI in the germline V gene. CDR3 length equals 13 residues. Trimming removed 7 bases from V and 5 bases from J, with 14 bases in between. The CDR3 is CASIAGPGTEAFF. The CDR3 nucleotides are TGTGCCAGCATCGCAGGGCCGGGGACTGAAGCTTTCTTT.

The chain links TRBV5-1 to TRBJ2-1, with TRBD2 as a possible D gene (5 bases). Per germline, CDR1 SGHRS and CDR2 YFSETQ. This CDR3 region has 14 residues. V shed 0 bases and J shed 5 bases, with 9 bases lying between them. CDR3 sequence (DNA): TGCGCCAGCAGCTTGGTTGTCGGGGACAATGAGCAGTTCTTC. Translating it yields CASSLVVGDNEQFF.

The chain is built from TRBV6-2 or TRBV6-3 and TRBJ1-2, with 7 bases matching TRBD1. CDR1 and CDR2 (germline): MNHEY, SVGEGT. The CDR3 runs to 13 residues. Trimming took 0 bases from V and 6 from J; bases not matched to a gene: 1. The CDR3 nucleotides read TGTGCCAGCAGTTACTCGACAGGGAATGGCTACACCTTC. Translated: CASSYSTGNGYTF.

This clone was counted only a few times. The rearrangement uses TRBV27 and TRBJ1-1; possibly TRBD1 for D (5 bases). The V end was cut by 6 bases, the J end by 5 bases, with 13 bases between. The CDR3 has 13 residues. Germline-derived CDR1 and CDR2 are MNHEY and SMNVEV (reference sequence). CDR3 coding DNA: TGTGCCAGCAGGTCCGGGGGGTGGACTGAAGCTTTCTTT. Translating it yields CASRSGGWTEAFF.

The CDR3 sequence is CASSAFLNSGINGELFF. CDR3 nucleotides: TGTGCCAGCAGCGCGTTTTTAAATAGCGGTATAAACGGGGAGCTGTTTTTT. The chain employs TRBV9 and TRBJ2-2, with D possibly TRBD2 on 6 matching bases. This CDR3 is 17 amino acids long. From germline, CDR1 is SGDLS and CDR2 YYNGEE. Deletions cut 3 bases from V and 7 bases from J, with 22 bases between.

DNA of the CDR3: TGTGCCAGCAGTTTGTCAGGGGGCACAGATACGCAGTATTTT. Translated, it gives CASSLSGGTDTQYF. The chain uses TRBV28 and TRBJ2-3; perhaps TRBD1 as D (6 bases). Trimming stripped 3 bases from V and 1 base from J, with 8 bases between. The CDR3 runs 14 residues. Germline V gene sequence: CDR1 MDHEN, CDR2 SYDVKM. Full variable domain (rest looked up from reference TRBV28 and TRBJ2-3): DVKVTQSSRYLVKRTGEKVFLECVQDMDHENMFWYRQDPGLGLRLIYFSYDVKMKEKGDIPEGYSVSREKKERFSLILESASTNQTSMYLCASSLSGGTDTQYFGPGTRLTVL.

This chain connects TRBV7-2 to TRBJ2-2, with D maybe TRBD2 (6 bases). Germline V gene data show CDR1 as SGHTA and CDR2 as FQGNSA. The CDR3 length is 14 residues. V was pared by 5 bases and J by 6 bases, with 13 bases between. The CDR3 loop is CASSLGPGAGELFF. For the CDR3, the DNA is TGTGCCAGCAGCCTCGGGCCGGGGGCCGGGGAGCTGTTTTTT.

This clone was counted a single time. The chain is built from TRBV9 and TRBJ1-3; D gene ambiguous. The V gene's germline CDR1 is SGDLS and CDR2 YYNGEE. V lost 5 bases and J lost 0, with 12 bases in between. The CDR3 is made up of 15 amino acids. Here the CDR3 DNA reads TGTGCCAGCAGAGCCGACCTGAGCTCTGGAAACACCATATATTTT. This encodes CASRADLSSGNTIYF.

This clone was counted a single time. CDR3 DNA sequence: TGCGCCAGCAGCTTGGGGGGTGATAATCAGCCCCAGCATTTT. Amino acids: CASSLGGDNQPQHF. The rearrangement uses TRBV5-1 and TRBJ1-5; no reliable D call. Germline lookup yields CDR1 SGHRS and CDR2 YFSETQ. The CDR3 is made up of 14 amino acids. With 0 bases removed from V and 4 bases from J, the gap between germline ends came to 8 bases.

This chain's CDR3 is CASSYSDRPNEQFF. The CDR3 coding sequence is TGTGCCAGCAGTTACTCCGACAGGCCGAATGAGCAGTTCTTC. The chain combines TRBV6-6 with TRBJ2-1, with a weak D call TRBD1 (6 bases). The V gene lost 0 bases and the J gene lost 7 bases, with 10 bases spanning the gap. The CDR3 runs 14 residues. Germline lookup yields CDR1 MNHNY and CDR2 SVGAGI (reference sequence).

The chain employs TRBV12-3 or TRBV12-4 and TRBJ2-5; no definite D call. This CDR3 is 13 amino acids long. Trimming left V 8 bases short and J 7 bases short, with 17 bases between. CDR3 nucleotide sequence: TGTGCCAGCGCTCCCGGACCCCCAGGGACCCAGTACTTC. Translation gives CASAPGPPGTQYF.

This chain joins TRBV5-1 and TRBJ2-2; TRBD2 aligns across 7 bases. V lost 3 bases and J lost 2; bases outside the gene matches: 10. The CDR3 extends over 17 amino acids. From germline, CDR1 is SGHRS and CDR2 YFSETQ. In nucleotides, the CDR3 is TGCGCCAGCAGCTCCAGGGTTGGGGGGGTTAACACCGGGGAGCTGTTTTTT. This translates into CASSSRVGGVNTGELFF.

V and J are TRBV7-9 and TRBJ2-7, with D possibly called TRBD1 or TRBD2 (5 bases each). CDR3 size: 15 residues. V lost 5 bases to trimming and J lost 0 bases, with 14 bases between them. CDR1 SEHNR and CDR2 FQNEAQ come from the germline V gene (reference sequence). Here the CDR3 DNA reads TGTGCCAGCAGCCCGGGGCTACCCAGCTCCTACGAGCAGTACGTC. Amino acids: CASSPGLPSSYEQYV.

The rearrangement joins TRBV5-1 to TRBJ2-3, with D unresolved. V lost 4 bases and J lost 7, with 13 bases in between. Germline CDR1 is SGHRS and CDR2 is YFSETQ. This CDR3 contains 13 residues. The CDR3 coding sequence is TGCGCCAGCAGCCCGACCCTGGGGAATACGCAGTATTTT. Its translation: CASSPTLGNTQYF. Drawing the rest from reference TRBV5-1 and TRBJ2-3, the complete variable domain is KAGVTQTPRYLIKTRGQQVTLSCSPISGHRSVSWYQQTPGQGLQFLFEYFSETQRNKGNFPGRFSGRQFSNSRSEMNVSTLELGDSALYLCASSPTLGNTQYFGPGTRLTVL.

This clone has only a few counts. The rearrangement joins TRBV6-5 to TRBJ2-7; D might be TRBD2 (5 bases). Germline V gene sequence: CDR1 MNHEY, CDR2 SVGAGI. The ends were cut back, 6 bases at V and 0 bases at J, with 12 bases in the middle. CDR3 length: 14 residues. The CDR3 spells CASSGRGSSYEQYF. The CDR3 coding sequence is TGTGCCAGCAGCGGAAGAGGGAGCTCCTACGAGCAGTACTTC.

The chain links TRBV5-1 to TRBJ2-2, with 8 bases identical to TRBD2. There are 17 residues in the CDR3. CDR1 is SGHRS and CDR2 is YFSETQ in the germline V gene. Trimming took 3 bases from V and 5 from J; bases not matched to a gene: 12. The CDR3 coding sequence is TGCGCCAGCAGCTACTATCCCGGGACTAGGGGAACCGGGGAGCTGTTTTTT. Translation: CASSYYPGTRGTGELFF.

The chain carries TRBV7-3 and TRBJ2-7, with 7 nucleotides matching TRBD1. Germline V lookup: CDR1 SGHTA, CDR2 FQGTGA. The CDR3 sequence is 15 residues long. The ends lost 6 bases at V and 6 bases at J; junction bases unmatched: 14. CDR3 amino acids: CASSRDADRVGEQYF. The CDR3 nucleotides read TGTGCCAGCAGTCGCGACGCCGACAGGGTAGGCGAGCAGTACTTC.

The genes are TRBV6-1 and TRBJ2-1, with a tentative D call TRBD1 (5 bases). CDR3 size: 12 residues. The V end was cut by 3 bases, the J end by 9 bases, with 9 bases between. The germline CDR1 and CDR2 sequences are MNHNS and SASEGT. Written as DNA, the CDR3 is TGTGCCAGCAGTGAGGGGCGCGGTGAGCAGTTCTTC. Translated: CASSEGRGEQFF.

The chain links TRBV4-2 to TRBJ2-1, with TRBD1 matching 9 bases. The CDR3 has 16 amino acids. The ends lost 1 base at V and 8 bases at J; junction bases unmatched: 9. From germline, CDR1 is LGHNA and CDR2 YNFKEQ. The CDR3, as DNA: TGTGCCAGCAGCCAAGGCCCCGAAGGGACAGGGCATGAGCAGTTCTTC. Protein product: CASSQGPEGTGHEQFF.

This chain joins TRBV5-1 and TRBJ2-7; 7 nucleotides agree with TRBD1. The CDR3 runs 15 residues. V dropped 0 bases and J dropped 3; count of bases not matched to a gene: 6. Germline CDR1 is SGHRS and CDR2 is YFSETQ. CDR3 nucleotide sequence: TGCGCCAGCAGCTTGGAGGGGACAGACGACTACGAGCAGTACTTC. This codes for CASSLEGTDDYEQYF.

This sequence joins TRBV23-1 and TRBJ1-6, with D possibly being TRBD1 (6 bases). TRBV23-1 is sorted into the ORF group, with uncertain function. The CDR3 spans 15 residues. Trimming left V 4 bases short and J 3 bases short, with 10 bases between. The CDR3 coding sequence is TGCGCCAGCAGTCCTGGGGGCAGCTATAATTCACCCCTCCACTTT. Translating gives CASSPGGSYNSPLHF.

V and J are TRBV28 and TRBJ1-1; the match to TRBD1 covers 10 bases. The CDR3 has 17 amino acids. CDR1 is MDHEN, CDR2 SYDVKM, per germline. J lost 0 bases, V lost 3 bases, and 7 bases had no gene match. The DNA for the CDR3 is TGTGCCAGCAGTTTCCCAGGACAGGGGGGAATGAACACTGAAGCTTTCTTT. Translated: CASSFPGQGGMNTEAFF.

The CDR3 nucleotides are TGTGCCAGCTCACCAAACAGGGGGACCGCGGAAAAACTGTTTTTT. As protein: CASSPNRGTAEKLFF. The rearrangement links TRBV18 to TRBJ1-4; 8 bases agree with TRBD1. Germline values: CDR1 KGHSH, CDR2 LQKENI. The CDR3 contains 15 residues. The trim removed 2 bases at V and 8 bases at J, leaving 7 bases unmatched. The variable domain in full, completed from reference TRBV18 and TRBJ1-4, reads NAGVMQNPRHLVRRRGQEARLRCSPMKGHSHVYWYRQLPEEGLKFMVYLQKENIIDESGMPKERFSAEFPKEGPSILRIQQVVRGDSAAYFCASSPNRGTAEKLFFGSGTQLSVL.